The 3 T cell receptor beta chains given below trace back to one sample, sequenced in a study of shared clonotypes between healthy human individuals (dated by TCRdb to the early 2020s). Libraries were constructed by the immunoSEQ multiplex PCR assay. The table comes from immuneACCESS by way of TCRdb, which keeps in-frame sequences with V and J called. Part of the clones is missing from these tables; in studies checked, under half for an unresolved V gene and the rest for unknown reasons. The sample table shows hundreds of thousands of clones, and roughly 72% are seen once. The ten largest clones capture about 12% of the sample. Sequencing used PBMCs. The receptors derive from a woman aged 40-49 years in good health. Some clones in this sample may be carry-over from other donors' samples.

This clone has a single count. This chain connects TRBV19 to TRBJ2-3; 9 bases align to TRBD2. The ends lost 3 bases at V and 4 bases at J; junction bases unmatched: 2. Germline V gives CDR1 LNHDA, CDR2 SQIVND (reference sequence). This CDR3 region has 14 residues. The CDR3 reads CASSIAGGPDTQYF. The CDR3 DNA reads TGTGCCAGTAGTATTGCGGGAGGGCCAGATACGCAGTATTTT.

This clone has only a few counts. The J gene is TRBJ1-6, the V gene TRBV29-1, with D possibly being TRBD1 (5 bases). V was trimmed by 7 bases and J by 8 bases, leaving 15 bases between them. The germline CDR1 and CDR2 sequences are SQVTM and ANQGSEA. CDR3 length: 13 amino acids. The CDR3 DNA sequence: TGCAGCGCTCGGGACGGCCACGATTCACCCCTCCACTTT. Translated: CSARDGHDSPLHF.

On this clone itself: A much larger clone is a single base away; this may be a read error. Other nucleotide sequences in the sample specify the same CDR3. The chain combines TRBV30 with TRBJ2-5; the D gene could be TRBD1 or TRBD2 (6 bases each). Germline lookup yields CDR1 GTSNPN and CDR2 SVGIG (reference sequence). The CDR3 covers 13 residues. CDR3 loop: CAWRLGGQETQYF. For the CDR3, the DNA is TGTGCCTGGAGGCTGGGGGGCCAAGAGACACAGTACTTC.